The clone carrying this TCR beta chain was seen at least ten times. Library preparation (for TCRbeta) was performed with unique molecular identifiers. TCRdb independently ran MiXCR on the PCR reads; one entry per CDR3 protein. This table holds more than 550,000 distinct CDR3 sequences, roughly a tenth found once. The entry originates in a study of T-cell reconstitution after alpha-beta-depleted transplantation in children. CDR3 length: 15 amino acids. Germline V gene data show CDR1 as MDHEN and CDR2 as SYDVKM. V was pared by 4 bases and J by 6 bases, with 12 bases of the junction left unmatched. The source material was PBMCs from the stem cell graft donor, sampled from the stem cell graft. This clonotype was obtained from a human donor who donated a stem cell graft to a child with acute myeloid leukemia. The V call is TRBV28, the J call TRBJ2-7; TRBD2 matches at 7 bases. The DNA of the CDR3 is TGTGCCAGCAGTTCCGCGGGAGCACAGTTGCTCGAGCAGTACTTC. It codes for CASSSAGAQLLEQYF.